Presented here are 23 T cell receptor beta chains from one specimen sequenced in a study of OX40 agonist ivuxolimab in advanced cancers. Produced via immunoSEQ multiplex PCR; TCRdb's table is partial and in-frame only. The sample yields about 81,000 clones, 88% seen once. Specimen: CD4+ or CD8+ T cells sorted from blood, collected in a trial of the OX40 agonist ivuxolimab. All receptors derive from an adult with an advanced solid tumor such as melanoma, head and neck, liver or kidney cancer.

The CDR3 sequence is CASSLAGAQPQHF. The CDR3 DNA sequence: TGTGCCAGCAGCTTAGCGGGTGCGCAGCCCCAGCATTTT. The genes are TRBV7-2 and TRBJ1-5; unclear D gene. The CDR3 runs 13 residues. Germline V gene data show CDR1 as SGHTA and CDR2 as FQGNSA. V lost 0 bases and J lost 7, with 7 bases in between. Variable domain in full (rest from reference TRBV7-2 and TRBJ1-5): GAGVSQSPSNKVTEKGKDVELRCDPISGHTALYWYRQSLGQGLEFLIYFQGNSAPDKSGLPSDRFSAERTGGSVSTLTIQRTQQEDSAVYLCASSLAGAQPQHFGDGTRLSIL.

The V and J genes are TRBV7-9 and TRBJ1-3; D is possibly TRBD1 (6 bases). The CDR3 extends over 16 amino acids. The germline V gene has CDR1 SEHNR and CDR2 FQNEAQ (reference sequence). V gave up 2 bases and J gave up 0 bases, with 11 bases separating them. CDR3: CASSLFGQPSGNTIYF. As DNA, the CDR3 is TGTGCCAGCAGCTTATTCGGACAGCCCTCTGGAAACACCATATATTTT.

The chain couples TRBV2 to TRBJ1-5; D not resolved. This CDR3 is built from 13 residues. Trimming left V 6 bases short and J 4 bases short, with 10 bases between. Per germline, CDR1 SNHLY and CDR2 FYNNEI. The CDR3 coding sequence is TGTGCCAGCAGCGCCTCCAGTAATCAGCCCCAGCATTTT. This gives the protein CASSASSNQPQHF. The variable domain in full, completed from reference TRBV2 and TRBJ1-5, reads EPEVTQTPSHQVTQMGQEVILRCVPISNHLYFYWYRQILGQKVEFLVSFYNNEISEKSEIFDDQFSVERPDGSNFTLKIRSTKLEDSAMYFCASSASSNQPQHFGDGTRLSIL.

The chain combines TRBV7-9 with TRBJ1-1, with 8 bases that match TRBD1. Germline lookup yields CDR1 SEHNR and CDR2 FQNEAQ (reference sequence). The CDR3 spans 14 residues. The V segment lost 5 bases and the J segment 3 bases; nucleotides outside the gene matches: 5. The CDR3 region has the DNA TGTGCCAGCAGCCTGGACAGGGCGGACACTGAAGCTTTCTTT. Translated: CASSLDRADTEAFF.

As concerns this clone: The sample holds other DNA sequences that translate to the same CDR3. The chain employs TRBV18 and TRBJ2-3; D is uncertain. The CDR3 has 13 amino acids. Trimming removed 3 bases at V and 0 bases at J, with 4 bases between. Per germline, CDR1 KGHSH and CDR2 LQKENI. The DNA for the CDR3 is TGTGCCAGCTCACCCCCTAGCACAGATACGCAGTATTTT. Protein product: CASSPPSTDTQYF. Full variable domain (outside the CDR3, taken from reference TRBV18 and TRBJ2-3): NAGVMQNPRHLVRRRGQEARLRCSPMKGHSHVYWYRQLPEEGLKFMVYLQKENIIDESGMPKERFSAEFPKEGPSILRIQQVVRGDSAAYFCASSPPSTDTQYFGPGTRLTVL.

V usage is TRBV7-9 and J usage is TRBJ2-5; D is unclear. The CDR3 is 16 amino acids. The V end lost 1 base, the J end lost 2 bases, and 14 bases lay between the germline ends. Germline V CDR1 and CDR2: SEHNR, FQNEAQ (reference sequence). CDR3 in amino acids: CASSLVVGTAQETQYF. The CDR3 nucleotides read TGTGCCAGCAGCTTAGTTGTGGGCACAGCTCAAGAGACCCAGTACTTC.

This clone was seen only once. The chain couples TRBV18 to TRBJ1-1; tentatively, D is TRBD1 (6 bases). Germline-derived CDR1 and CDR2 are KGHSH and LQKENI. The CDR3 is 17 amino acids. V was cut by 3 bases and J by 0 bases, with 17 bases left in between. This CDR3 reads CASSPLTGIGMNTEAFF. DNA for the CDR3: TGTGCCAGCTCACCCCTTACAGGGATCGGGATGAACACTGAAGCTTTCTTT.

This chain connects TRBV5-6 to TRBJ2-3; D might be TRBD2 (6 bases). Germline V gives CDR1 SGHDT, CDR2 YYEEEE. CDR3 length: 15 amino acids. Trimming cost V 4 bases and J 7 bases, with 19 bases left between them. The CDR3 reads CASSPRGGSTYTQYF. The CDR3 DNA is TGTGCCAGCAGCCCCCGTGGGGGGTCTACTTATACGCAGTATTTT.

Comment on this clone: Likely a read error: the CDR3 ends without its conserved phenylalanine or tryptophan. V and J are TRBV5-1 and TRBJ1-6; D remains ambiguous. Trimming took off 4 bases at V and 7 bases at J, with 15 bases between the two ends. Germline V gene sequence: CDR1 SGHRS, CDR2 YFSETQ. The CDR3 has 15 residues. For the CDR3, the DNA is TGCGCCAGCAGCCCTGGATTGGAGGGAAATTCACCCCTCCACCTT. Translated: CASSPGLEGNSPLHL.

This chain connects TRBV28 to TRBJ1-2; the D gene is possibly TRBD1 (5 bases). This CDR3 has 12 amino acids. Per the germline V gene, CDR1 is MDHEN and CDR2 is SYDVKM. V was pared by 3 bases and J by 7 bases, with 9 bases between. The CDR3 DNA sequence: TGTGCCAGCAGTTTTGAGGGGTTTGGCTACACCTTC. This gives the protein CASSFEGFGYTF.

V usage is TRBV7-3 and J usage is TRBJ2-7; 15 nucleotides line up with TRBD2. This CDR3 contains 19 residues. V dropped 5 bases and J dropped 4; count of bases not matched to a gene: 15. Germline-derived CDR1 and CDR2 are SGHTA and FQGTGA. In DNA form, the CDR3 reads TGTGCCAGCAGCCCCCAAGCGGGGGGGACTAGCGGGGGGATTTACGAGCAGTACTTC. Residues: CASSPQAGGTSGGIYEQYF.

The chain has TRBV7-9 and TRBJ1-2, with no clear D. The CDR3 runs 11 residues. V dropped 1 base and J dropped 8 bases, with 5 bases sitting between them. Looked up from germline, CDR1 is SEHNR and CDR2 is FQNEAQ (reference sequence). CDR3 bases: TGTGCCAGCAGCTTAGAGGAGGGCTACACCTTC. Protein sequence: CASSLEEGYTF.

The gene calls are TRBV5-5 and TRBJ2-1; TRBD2 agrees at 7 bases. CDR1 SGHKS and CDR2 YYEKEE come from the germline V gene (reference sequence). Trimming removed 0 bases from V and 7 bases from J; junction bases left unmatched: 7. This CDR3 is built from 15 residues. The CDR3 region has the DNA TGTGCCAGCAGCTTGGCCGAAGCGGGGAGGAATGAGCAGTTCTTC. The encoded protein is CASSLAEAGRNEQFF.

This chain connects TRBV11-3 to TRBJ1-2, with TRBD1 matching over 7 bases. The ends lost 3 bases at V and 2 bases at J; junction bases unmatched: 6. Per germline, CDR1 SGHNT and CDR2 YENEEA. The CDR3 extends over 15 amino acids. DNA for the CDR3: TGTGCCAGCAGCTTGGGGGACAGAGAAAACTATGGCTACACCTTC. Translation: CASSLGDRENYGYTF.

This clone was detected only a few times. The rearrangement uses TRBV15 and TRBJ1-1; tentatively, D is TRBD1 (6 bases). The CDR3 spans 16 residues. CDR1 is LNHNV, CDR2 YYDKDF, per germline (reference sequence). V lost 1 base and J 8 bases, leaving 20 bases between the germline ends. CDR3 nucleotides: TGTGCCACCAGCAGAGCCCGGTTGGTGGGGGGGACAGAAGCTTTCTTT. Protein: CATSRARLVGGTEAFF.

V usage is TRBV5-8 and J usage is TRBJ1-1, with TRBD1 matching over 11 bases. Germline-derived CDR1 and CDR2 are SGHTS and YDEGEE. The length of the CDR3 is 15 residues. The V gene end was trimmed by 4 bases and the J gene end by 3 bases; junction bases not matched to a gene: 5. CDR3 in DNA: TGTGCCAGCAGCACCCGGACAGGGGGCTACACTGAAGCTTTCTTT. Its translation is CASSTRTGGYTEAFF. Together with reference TRBV5-8 and TRBJ1-1, the CDR3 gives the full variable domain: EAGVTQSPTHLIKTRGQQATLRCSPISGHTSVYWYQQALGLGLQFLLWYDEGEERNRGNFPPRFSGRQFPNYSSELNVNALELEDSALYLCASSTRTGGYTEAFFGQGTRLTVV.

This clone was detected only a few times. This chain connects TRBV6-5 to TRBJ1-2; no clear D gene. Trimming pared 7 bases from V and 7 bases from J, leaving 22 bases between. The CDR3 consists of 15 residues. Germline CDR1 is MNHEY and CDR2 is SVGAGI. CDR3 residues: CASTKALGPGGGYTF. DNA of the CDR3: TGTGCCAGCACCAAGGCATTGGGCCCGGGCGGTGGCTACACCTTC.

This sequence joins TRBV11-2 and TRBJ2-5; perhaps D is TRBD1 or TRBD2 (5 bases each). This CDR3 contains 14 residues. Germline-derived CDR1 and CDR2 are SGHAT and FQNNGV. Trimming left V 0 bases short and J 4 bases short, with 9 bases between. Here the CDR3 DNA reads TGTGCCAGCAGCTTAGAGAGGGGCGGAGAGACCCAGTACTTC. This codes for CASSLERGGETQYF.

The chain combines TRBV5-8 with TRBJ1-4, with D perhaps TRBD1 (5 bases). This CDR3 has 14 residues. From germline, CDR1 is SGHTS and CDR2 YDEGEE. V was cut by 0 bases and J by 4 bases, with 7 bases left in between. CDR3 protein: CASSLADSNEKLFF. The CDR3 DNA sequence: TGTGCCAGCAGCTTGGCAGACAGTAATGAAAAACTGTTTTTT.

The rearrangement joins TRBV23-1 to TRBJ2-7; tentative D call: TRBD2 (5 bases). TRBV23-1 is sorted into the ORF group, with uncertain function. V was trimmed by 6 bases and J by 3 bases, leaving 12 bases between them. CDR3 length: 13 residues. The CDR3, as DNA: TGCGCCAGCAGAGACGGGGAGAACTACGAGCAGTACTTC. As protein: CASRDGENYEQYF.

The chain combines TRBV18 with TRBJ1-2; 7 bases align to TRBD1. The CDR3 extends over 15 amino acids. After removal of 3 bases from V and 8 bases from J, the junction contained 12 bases not matched to a gene. In germline, CDR1 is KGHSH, CDR2 LQKENI. The CDR3 region has the DNA TGTGCCAGCTCACCCTCTTATGGAGGGGGCGGAGGCTACACCTTC. As protein: CASSPSYGGGGGYTF.

The chain combines TRBV28 with TRBJ1-6; D gene ambiguous. From germline, CDR1 is MDHEN and CDR2 SYDVKM. V was trimmed by 6 bases and J by 5 bases, leaving 17 bases between them. This CDR3 spans 16 amino acids. CDR3 residues: CASRGFPFEDNSPLHF. CDR3 sequence (DNA): TGTGCCAGCAGGGGTTTCCCCTTTGAAGATAATTCACCCCTCCACTTT.

In its sample, this clone was seen once. The genes are TRBV6-5 and TRBJ2-1, with 7 bases that match TRBD2. The CDR3 is made up of 13 amino acids. Germline V lookup: CDR1 MNHEY, CDR2 SVGAGI. Losses at the gene ends were 6 bases for V and 9 bases for J; bases not matched to a gene: 8. The CDR3 bases are TGTGCCAGCAGACTAGGACTAGTCAGTGAGCAGTTCTTC. Translation: CASRLGLVSEQFF.